This is a list of T cell receptor beta chains from one sample in a study of control samples from healthy donors and cancer patients. The repertoire was sequenced with immunoSEQ multiplex PCR; TCRdb's copy has only in-frame clones and lacks some. The repertoire consists of over 100,000 clones, with approximately 90% occurring once and the leading ten covering 4% to 5.5%. Material for sequencing was blood. Source of these receptors: a human donor in good health. The donor label of this sample is uncertain. The CDR3 runs from the conserved cysteine through the conserved F or W. The order of the fields is CDR3 length, J gene, V gene, D gene, clone size, CDR3 protein, CDR3 DNA. D genes are given only for firm matches. Size is stated for part of the rows, as once, few or many counts, or as a class when the clone is expanded.

cdr3_length: 15; j_call: TRBJ2-1; v_call: TRBV2; d_call: TRBD2; clone_size: .; cdr3_aa: CASSLAGISYNEQFF; cdr3_nt: TGTGCCAGCAGTTTAGCGGGGATATCCTACAATGAGCAGTTCTTC
cdr3_length: 12; j_call: TRBJ1-3; v_call: TRBV14; d_call: .; clone_size: once; cdr3_aa: CASSPVGSYIYF; cdr3_nt: TGTGCCAGCAGCCCGGTCGGTTCCTACATATATTTT
cdr3_length: 14; j_call: TRBJ2-5; v_call: TRBV19; d_call: .; clone_size: .; cdr3_aa: CASSWGQAKETQYF; cdr3_nt: TGTGCCAGTAGTTGGGGGCAAGCAAAAGAGACCCAGTACTTC
cdr3_length: 14; j_call: TRBJ1-1; v_call: TRBV5-1; d_call: .; clone_size: .; cdr3_aa: CASSLGGSRTEAFF; cdr3_nt: TGCGCCAGCAGCTTGGGGGGTAGCCGAACTGAAGCTTTCTTT
cdr3_length: 15; j_call: TRBJ2-5; v_call: TRBV7-9; d_call: .; clone_size: .; cdr3_aa: CASSKTIELLETQYF; cdr3_nt: TGTGCCAGCAGCAAAACAATAGAACTCCTCGAGACCCAGTACTTC
cdr3_length: 15; j_call: TRBJ2-3; v_call: TRBV25-1; d_call: TRBD1; clone_size: .; cdr3_aa: CASSGWDRTTDTQYF; cdr3_nt: TGTGCCAGCAGTGGGTGGGACAGAACCACAGATACGCAGTATTTT
cdr3_length: 16; j_call: TRBJ2-1; v_call: TRBV11-2; d_call: TRBD1; clone_size: .; cdr3_aa: CASSTRGQRVYNEQFF; cdr3_nt: TGTGCCAGCAGCACCAGGGGGCAAAGGGTTTACAATGAGCAGTTCTTC
cdr3_length: 15; j_call: TRBJ1-1; v_call: TRBV7-9; d_call: .; clone_size: .; cdr3_aa: CASRLAGGSNTEAFF; cdr3_nt: TGTGCCAGCAGGTTAGCGGGGGGCTCGAACACTGAAGCTTTCTTT
cdr3_length: 14; j_call: TRBJ2-3; v_call: TRBV3-1/TRBV3-2; d_call: .; clone_size: .; cdr3_aa: CASSLATQGRTQYF; cdr3_nt: TGTGCCAGCAGCCTTGCGACCCAGGGACGTACGCAGTATTTT
cdr3_length: 11; j_call: TRBJ2-7; v_call: TRBV6-2/TRBV6-3; d_call: .; clone_size: .; cdr3_aa: CASSNYYEQYF; cdr3_nt: TGTGCCAGCAGCAATTATTACGAGCAGTACTTC
cdr3_length: 15; j_call: TRBJ2-1; v_call: TRBV3-1/TRBV3-2; d_call: TRBD2; clone_size: .; cdr3_aa: CASSQQAGGPSEQFF; cdr3_nt: TGTGCCAGCAGCCAGCAAGCGGGGGGGCCAAGTGAGCAGTTCTTC
cdr3_length: 15; j_call: TRBJ2-7; v_call: TRBV30; d_call: .; clone_size: .; cdr3_aa: CAWSRGGTGAYEQYF; cdr3_nt: TGTGCCTGGAGTCGGGGAGGGACAGGAGCCTACGAGCAGTACTTC
cdr3_length: 14; j_call: TRBJ1-6; v_call: TRBV9; d_call: TRBD1; clone_size: .; cdr3_aa: CASSRDRADSPLHF; cdr3_nt: TGTGCCAGCAGCAGGGACAGGGCGGATTCACCCCTCCACTTT
cdr3_length: 14; j_call: TRBJ2-5; v_call: TRBV19; d_call: .; clone_size: medium-sized; cdr3_aa: CASSPGGSQETQYF; cdr3_nt: TGTGCCAGTAGCCCAGGAGGGAGCCAAGAGACCCAGTACTTC
cdr3_length: 16; j_call: TRBJ1-5; v_call: TRBV21-1; d_call: .; clone_size: .; cdr3_aa: CASSNGRASTRWSQHF; cdr3_nt: TGTGCCAGCAGCAATGGCCGGGCCTCTACCAGATGGAGCCAGCATTTT
cdr3_length: 14; j_call: TRBJ1-6; v_call: TRBV9; d_call: TRBD1; clone_size: .; cdr3_aa: CASAQGGGNSPLHF; cdr3_nt: TGTGCCAGCGCACAAGGGGGCGGGAATTCACCCCTCCACTTT
cdr3_length: 13; j_call: TRBJ1-2; v_call: TRBV7-2; d_call: .; clone_size: .; cdr3_aa: CASSPGRNYGYTF; cdr3_nt: TGTGCCAGCAGCCCGGGACGGAACTATGGCTACACCTTC
cdr3_length: 16; j_call: TRBJ2-2; v_call: TRBV6-5; d_call: .; clone_size: .; cdr3_aa: CASSYWGGAITGELFF; cdr3_nt: TGTGCCAGCAGTTACTGGGGGGGGGCCATTACCGGGGAGCTGTTTTTT
cdr3_length: 13; j_call: TRBJ2-2; v_call: TRBV10-1; d_call: .; clone_size: .; cdr3_aa: CASSDLRAGELFF; cdr3_nt: TGCGCCAGCAGCGACTTGCGGGCCGGGGAGCTGTTTTTT
cdr3_length: 17; j_call: TRBJ1-3; v_call: TRBV28; d_call: .; clone_size: once; cdr3_aa: CASSSHPGTVPGNTIYF; cdr3_nt: TGTGCCAGCAGTTCTCACCCCGGGACTGTTCCTGGAAACACCATATATTTT
cdr3_length: 13; j_call: TRBJ1-2; v_call: TRBV6-5; d_call: .; clone_size: .; cdr3_aa: CASSQDGNYGYTF; cdr3_nt: TGTGCCAGCAGCCAGGACGGAAACTATGGCTACACCTTC
cdr3_length: 13; j_call: TRBJ2-5; v_call: TRBV9; d_call: TRBD2; clone_size: .; cdr3_aa: CASSVDLAATQYF; cdr3_nt: TGTGCCAGCAGCGTAGACCTAGCGGCGACCCAGTACTTC
cdr3_length: 13; j_call: TRBJ1-5; v_call: TRBV29-1; d_call: TRBD1; clone_size: .; cdr3_aa: CSVAQGAGQPQHF; cdr3_nt: TGCAGCGTTGCCCAGGGGGCCGGTCAGCCCCAGCATTTT
cdr3_length: 12; j_call: TRBJ1-1; v_call: TRBV18; d_call: .; clone_size: .; cdr3_aa: CASSHGTLEAFF; cdr3_nt: TGTGCCAGCTCCCACGGGACCCTTGAGGCTTTCTTT
cdr3_length: 15; j_call: TRBJ2-5; v_call: TRBV7-7; d_call: .; clone_size: .; cdr3_aa: CASSFRGGLGETQYF; cdr3_nt: TGTGCCAGCAGCTTCCGCGGGGGCCTCGGGGAGACCCAGTACTTC
cdr3_length: 14; j_call: TRBJ1-6; v_call: TRBV19; d_call: .; clone_size: .; cdr3_aa: CATRSGVRNSPLHF; cdr3_nt: TGTGCCACCAGGTCTGGGGTTCGTAATTCACCCCTCCACTTT
cdr3_length: 15; j_call: TRBJ2-1; v_call: TRBV19; d_call: TRBD2; clone_size: .; cdr3_aa: CASSRTQTSGNEQFF; cdr3_nt: TGTGCCAGTAGTCGAACTCAGACTAGCGGCAATGAGCAGTTCTTC
cdr3_length: 16; j_call: TRBJ2-2; v_call: TRBV11-2; d_call: TRBD1; clone_size: .; cdr3_aa: CASSFPTGGIFGELFF; cdr3_nt: TGTGCCAGCAGCTTCCCGACAGGGGGTATTTTCGGGGAGCTGTTTTTT
cdr3_length: 14; j_call: TRBJ2-7; v_call: TRBV7-2; d_call: .; clone_size: .; cdr3_aa: CASSQLLFSYEQYF; cdr3_nt: TGTGCCAGCAGCCAGCTACTTTTTTCCTACGAGCAGTACTTC
cdr3_length: 20; j_call: TRBJ1-4; v_call: TRBV7-8; d_call: TRBD1; clone_size: .; cdr3_aa: CASSRAIQPGTGGTGEKLFF; cdr3_nt: TGTGCCAGCAGCCGCGCCATACAACCCGGGACAGGGGGAACTGGTGAAAAACTGTTTTTT
cdr3_length: 15; j_call: TRBJ1-3; v_call: TRBV19; d_call: .; clone_size: .; cdr3_aa: CASSIREATGNTIYF; cdr3_nt: TGTGCCAGTAGTATACGGGAAGCAACTGGAAACACCATATATTTT
cdr3_length: 17; j_call: TRBJ2-7; v_call: TRBV21-1; d_call: .; clone_size: .; cdr3_aa: CASSKESRGLGSYEQYF; cdr3_nt: TGTGCCAGCAGCAAAGAGTCAAGGGGGTTGGGATCCTACGAGCAGTACTTC
cdr3_length: 13; j_call: TRBJ2-1; v_call: TRBV5-1; d_call: .; clone_size: .; cdr3_aa: CASKTNRYNEQFF; cdr3_nt: TGCGCCAGCAAAACTAACAGATACAATGAGCAGTTCTTC
cdr3_length: 15; j_call: TRBJ2-3; v_call: TRBV6-5; d_call: .; clone_size: .; cdr3_aa: CASSYLAGSTDTQYF; cdr3_nt: TGTGCCAGCAGTTACCTCGCGGGGAGCACAGATACGCAGTATTTT
cdr3_length: 12; j_call: TRBJ2-3; v_call: TRBV12-3/TRBV12-4; d_call: .; clone_size: .; cdr3_aa: CASKPSTDTQYF; cdr3_nt: TGTGCCAGCAAGCCGAGCACAGATACGCAGTATTTT
cdr3_length: 11; j_call: TRBJ1-2; v_call: TRBV24-1; d_call: .; clone_size: .; cdr3_aa: CATSDNYGYTF; cdr3_nt: TGTGCCACCAGTGACAACTATGGCTACACCTTC
cdr3_length: 16; j_call: TRBJ2-6; v_call: TRBV5-1; d_call: TRBD1; clone_size: .; cdr3_aa: CASSLETGVGANVLTF; cdr3_nt: TGCGCCAGCAGCTTGGAAACAGGGGTTGGGGCCAACGTCCTGACTTTC
cdr3_length: 15; j_call: TRBJ1-3; v_call: TRBV30; d_call: .; clone_size: .; cdr3_aa: CAWTRPGASGNTIYF; cdr3_nt: TGTGCCTGGACGAGACCTGGGGCCTCTGGAAACACCATATATTTT
cdr3_length: 14; j_call: TRBJ2-7; v_call: TRBV9; d_call: .; clone_size: .; cdr3_aa: CASSPRDFDYEQYF; cdr3_nt: TGTGCCAGCAGCCCCCGGGACTTCGACTACGAGCAGTACTTC
cdr3_length: 14; j_call: TRBJ2-7; v_call: TRBV14; d_call: .; clone_size: once; cdr3_aa: CASSQSFAADEQYF; cdr3_nt: TGTGCCAGCAGCCAAAGTTTCGCGGCCGACGAGCAGTACTTC
cdr3_length: 12; j_call: TRBJ1-4; v_call: TRBV29-1; d_call: TRBD1; clone_size: .; cdr3_aa: CSVGQGGEKLFF; cdr3_nt: TGCAGCGTTGGACAGGGGGGGGAAAAACTGTTTTTT
cdr3_length: 13; j_call: TRBJ2-3; v_call: TRBV7-2; d_call: .; clone_size: .; cdr3_aa: CASRRRLVDTQYF; cdr3_nt: TGTGCCAGCAGGAGGCGTCTAGTAGATACGCAGTATTTT